A selection of T cell receptor beta chains follows, all from one sample in a study of CD8 T cells in Susac syndrome. TCRdb reanalysed the immunoSEQ multiplex PCR reads using MiXCR and keeps one entry per CDR3 protein. This table holds around 170,000 distinct CDR3 sequences, about 94% found once. The specimen was CD4+ T cells from PBMCs. The receptors were sampled from a human donor with Susac syndrome. CDR3s include the opening cysteine and the closing phenylalanine or tryptophan. The order of the fields is clone size, D gene, V gene, J gene, CDR3 protein, CDR3 DNA. A D gene is named only where the DNA matches it firmly. Clone size, where shown, is once, few, many, or a class for clones that have expanded.

abundance: .; d_gene: .; v_gene: TRBV30; j_gene: TRBJ1-5; CDR3aa: CAWSEGSQPQHF; CDR3nt: TGTGCCTGGAGTGAGGGATCTCAGCCCCAGCATTTT
abundance: .; d_gene: TRBD1; v_gene: TRBV9; j_gene: TRBJ1-1; CDR3aa: CASSDRGDPNTEAFF; CDR3nt: TGTGCCAGCAGCGACAGGGGCGACCCGAACACTGAAGCTTTCTTT
abundance: .; d_gene: .; v_gene: TRBV20-1; j_gene: TRBJ1-1; CDR3aa: CSAVTHQWEAFF; CDR3nt: TGCAGTGCTGTGACGCACCAGTGGGAAGCTTTCTTT
abundance: .; d_gene: .; v_gene: TRBV28; j_gene: TRBJ1-2; CDR3aa: CASSPAKGGANGYTF; CDR3nt: TGTGCCAGCAGTCCCGCCAAGGGGGGAGCAAATGGCTACACCTTC
abundance: .; d_gene: .; v_gene: TRBV20-1; j_gene: TRBJ2-6; CDR3aa: CSARSSGANVLTF; CDR3nt: TGCAGTGCCAGGTCGTCTGGGGCCAACGTCCTGACTTTC
abundance: .; d_gene: .; v_gene: TRBV25-1; j_gene: TRBJ2-4; CDR3aa: CASSAGLENIQYF; CDR3nt: TGTGCCAGCAGCGCAGGGCTGGAGAACATTCAGTACTTC
abundance: .; d_gene: TRBD2; v_gene: TRBV4-2; j_gene: TRBJ2-7; CDR3aa: CASSVNAGGGYEQYF; CDR3nt: TGTGCCAGCAGCGTTAATGCGGGGGGCGGCTACGAGCAGTACTTC
abundance: .; d_gene: TRBD1; v_gene: TRBV5-4; j_gene: TRBJ1-6; CDR3aa: CASSPRTGLNNSPLHF; CDR3nt: TGTGCCAGCAGCCCGAGGACAGGGCTCAATAATTCACCCCTCCACTTT
abundance: once; d_gene: .; v_gene: TRBV11-2; j_gene: TRBJ2-5; CDR3aa: CASSQLGLEQETQYF; CDR3nt: TGTGCCAGCAGTCAACTAGGACTGGAGCAAGAGACCCAGTACTTC
abundance: .; d_gene: TRBD2; v_gene: TRBV30; j_gene: TRBJ2-3; CDR3aa: CAWSAWGGVTDTQYF; CDR3nt: TGTGCCTGGAGTGCCTGGGGGGGTGTCACAGATACGCAGTATTTT
abundance: .; d_gene: TRBD1; v_gene: TRBV12-3/TRBV12-4; j_gene: TRBJ2-1; CDR3aa: CASSSGTGVYNEQFF; CDR3nt: TGTGCCAGCAGTTCCGGGACAGGGGTCTACAATGAGCAGTTCTTC
abundance: .; d_gene: .; v_gene: TRBV3-1; j_gene: TRBJ1-3; CDR3aa: CASSQRSGNTIYF; CDR3nt: TGTGCCAGCAGCCAACGGTCCGGAAACACCATATATTTT
abundance: once; d_gene: TRBD1; v_gene: TRBV2; j_gene: TRBJ1-5; CDR3aa: CASRSDRVGSNQPQHF; CDR3nt: TGTGCCAGCCGATCCGACAGGGTTGGGAGCAATCAGCCCCAGCATTTT
abundance: .; d_gene: .; v_gene: TRBV3-1; j_gene: TRBJ1-6; CDR3aa: CASSTAASSYNSPLHF; CDR3nt: TGTGCCAGCAGCACAGCAGCGAGCTCCTATAATTCACCCCTCCACTTT
abundance: .; d_gene: TRBD2; v_gene: TRBV20-1; j_gene: TRBJ2-7; CDR3aa: CSAPPAGSPYEQYF; CDR3nt: TGCAGTGCCCCTCCAGCGGGGTCTCCCTACGAGCAGTACTTC
abundance: .; d_gene: TRBD1; v_gene: TRBV28; j_gene: TRBJ2-5; CDR3aa: CASSFQTGVVETQYF; CDR3nt: TGTGCCAGCAGTTTCCAGACAGGGGTCGTAGAGACCCAGTACTTC
abundance: .; d_gene: .; v_gene: TRBV12-3/TRBV12-4; j_gene: TRBJ1-5; CDR3aa: CASSAPGGASISNQPQHF; CDR3nt: TGTGCCAGCAGCGCCCCGGGGGGCGCATCAATTAGCAATCAGCCCCAGCATTTT
abundance: .; d_gene: TRBD2; v_gene: TRBV12-3/TRBV12-4; j_gene: TRBJ2-7; CDR3aa: CASKISGGAYEQYF; CDR3nt: TGTGCCAGCAAGATTAGCGGGGGGGCCTACGAGCAGTACTTC
abundance: .; d_gene: .; v_gene: TRBV7-8; j_gene: TRBJ1-1; CDR3aa: CASSKWTENTEAFF; CDR3nt: TGTGCCAGCAGCAAATGGACCGAGAACACTGAAGCTTTCTTT
abundance: .; d_gene: .; v_gene: TRBV28; j_gene: TRBJ1-1; CDR3aa: CASSLYGGLAEAFF; CDR3nt: TGTGCCAGCAGTTTGTATGGGGGGCTGGCTGAAGCTTTCTTT
abundance: .; d_gene: TRBD2; v_gene: TRBV4-2; j_gene: TRBJ2-3; CDR3aa: CASSQGTSEVTDTQYF; CDR3nt: TGTGCCAGCAGCCAAGGAACTAGCGAAGTTACAGATACGCAGTATTTT
abundance: .; d_gene: .; v_gene: TRBV2; j_gene: TRBJ1-6; CDR3aa: CASSGNAGSYNSPLHF; CDR3nt: TGTGCCAGCAGCGGAAACGCAGGGTCCTATAATTCACCCCTCCACTTT
abundance: .; d_gene: .; v_gene: TRBV19; j_gene: TRBJ2-7; CDR3aa: CASSMSSSAYYEQYF; CDR3nt: TGTGCCAGTAGTATGTCGTCCAGCGCCTATTACGAGCAGTACTTC
abundance: .; d_gene: .; v_gene: TRBV2; j_gene: TRBJ2-3; CDR3aa: CASRIQRSRVLPNTQYF; CDR3nt: TGTGCCAGCAGAATACAGAGATCACGTGTACTGCCCAATACGCAGTATTTT
abundance: .; d_gene: .; v_gene: TRBV15; j_gene: TRBJ1-2; CDR3aa: CATSRDLGKQYGYTF; CDR3nt: TGTGCCACCAGCAGAGATCTGGGCAAACAGTACGGCTACACCTTC
abundance: .; d_gene: TRBD1; v_gene: TRBV19; j_gene: TRBJ1-5; CDR3aa: CASSQTGYRSNQPQHF; CDR3nt: TGTGCCAGTAGCCAGACAGGGTATCGGAGCAATCAGCCCCAGCATTTT
abundance: .; d_gene: .; v_gene: TRBV4-1; j_gene: TRBJ2-5; CDR3aa: CASSQDGGSEETQYF; CDR3nt: TGCGCCAGCAGCCAAGATGGGGGCAGTGAAGAGACCCAGTACTTC
abundance: .; d_gene: .; v_gene: TRBV4-3; j_gene: TRBJ1-1; CDR3aa: CASSQDLAGMAFF; CDR3nt: TGCGCCAGCAGCCAAGATCTAGCAGGGATGGCTTTCTTT
abundance: few; d_gene: TRBD2; v_gene: TRBV7-9; j_gene: TRBJ2-7; CDR3aa: CASSFLAGSSYEQYF; CDR3nt: TGTGCCAGCAGCTTTCTAGCGGGGAGCTCCTACGAGCAGTACTTC
abundance: .; d_gene: .; v_gene: TRBV20-1; j_gene: TRBJ2-1; CDR3aa: CSVGGLYEQFF; CDR3nt: TGCAGTGTCGGGGGGCTGTATGAGCAGTTCTTC
abundance: .; d_gene: .; v_gene: TRBV25-1; j_gene: TRBJ2-3; CDR3aa: CASSEVTGAGTDTQYF; CDR3nt: TGTGCCAGCAGTGAAGTCACGGGGGCGGGGACAGATACGCAGTATTTT
abundance: .; d_gene: .; v_gene: TRBV11-3; j_gene: TRBJ2-4; CDR3aa: CASSSLTRAVNIQYF; CDR3nt: TGTGCCAGCAGCTCCCTAACGAGGGCGGTGAACATTCAGTACTTC
abundance: once; d_gene: .; v_gene: TRBV18; j_gene: TRBJ2-1; CDR3aa: CASSPPNRRYEQFF; CDR3nt: TGTGCCAGCTCACCACCGAACAGGAGATATGAGCAGTTCTTC
abundance: .; d_gene: .; v_gene: TRBV20-1; j_gene: TRBJ1-1; CDR3aa: CSANGRGEIRNTEAFF; CDR3nt: TGCAGTGCTAACGGCAGGGGCGAAATTAGGAACACTGAAGCTTTCTTT
abundance: .; d_gene: TRBD1; v_gene: TRBV7-2; j_gene: TRBJ2-7; CDR3aa: CASSLSGQDAYEQYF; CDR3nt: TGTGCCAGCAGCTTAAGTGGACAGGACGCCTACGAGCAGTACTTC
abundance: .; d_gene: .; v_gene: TRBV2; j_gene: TRBJ2-7; CDR3aa: CASSLEGLGEQYF; CDR3nt: TGTGCCAGCAGTTTGGAGGGTCTTGGCGAGCAGTACTTC
abundance: .; d_gene: .; v_gene: TRBV7-8; j_gene: TRBJ1-6; CDR3aa: CASSDVGVRSSYNSPLHF; CDR3nt: TGTGCCAGCAGCGATGTGGGGGTCCGGAGCTCCTATAATTCACCCCTCCACTTT
abundance: .; d_gene: TRBD1; v_gene: TRBV5-1; j_gene: TRBJ1-6; CDR3aa: CASSSTGERSPLHF; CDR3nt: TGCGCCAGCAGCTCTACAGGGGAGCGATCACCCCTCCACTTT
abundance: .; d_gene: TRBD1; v_gene: TRBV7-9; j_gene: TRBJ2-7; CDR3aa: CASSLSTGMNEQYF; CDR3nt: TGTGCCAGCAGCCTCTCGACAGGGATGAACGAGCAGTACTTC
abundance: .; d_gene: .; v_gene: TRBV20-1; j_gene: TRBJ1-1; CDR3aa: CSANRMNTEAFF; CDR3nt: TGCAGTGCGAACAGAATGAACACTGAAGCTTTCTTT
abundance: .; d_gene: .; v_gene: TRBV29-1; j_gene: TRBJ2-2; CDR3aa: CSVVAGSLNTGELFF; CDR3nt: TGCAGCGTTGTGGCAGGCTCCCTGAACACCGGGGAGCTGTTTTTT
abundance: .; d_gene: .; v_gene: TRBV20-1; j_gene: TRBJ2-3; CDR3aa: CSASYRQVVSDTQYF; CDR3nt: TGCAGTGCTAGTTATCGACAGGTAGTTTCCGATACGCAGTATTTT